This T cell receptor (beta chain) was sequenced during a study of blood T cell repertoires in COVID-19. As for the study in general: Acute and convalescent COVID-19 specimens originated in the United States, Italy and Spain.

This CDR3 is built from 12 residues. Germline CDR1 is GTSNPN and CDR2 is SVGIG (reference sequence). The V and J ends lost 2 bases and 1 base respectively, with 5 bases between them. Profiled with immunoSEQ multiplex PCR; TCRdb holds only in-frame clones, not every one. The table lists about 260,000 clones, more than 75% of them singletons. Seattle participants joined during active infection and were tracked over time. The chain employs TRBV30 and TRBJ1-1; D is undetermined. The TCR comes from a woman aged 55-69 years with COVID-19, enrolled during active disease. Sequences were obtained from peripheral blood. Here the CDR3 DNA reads TGTGCCTGGAGTTACGGGAACACTGAAGCTTTCTTT. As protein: CAWSYGNTEAFF. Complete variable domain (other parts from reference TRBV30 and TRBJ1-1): SQTIHQWPATLVQPVGSPLSLECTVEGTSNPNLYWYRQAAGRGLQLLFYSVGIGQISSEVPQNLSASRPQDRQFILSSKKLLLSDSGFYLCAWSYGNTEAFFGQGTRLTVV.